The source of this TCR beta chain is a study of blood T cell repertoires in COVID-19. Trimming took 1 base from V and 2 from J; bases not matched to a gene: 5. This CDR3 comprises 16 residues. The germline V gene encodes CDR1 SEHNR and CDR2 FQNEAQ (reference sequence). As processed by the authors: Amplification of reference gene primers was used by the study to estimate nucleated cell counts. Sequencing was performed with immunoSEQ multiplex PCR; in TCRdb, only in-frame clones are kept and a portion is missing. From that table come the V and J calls and clone size; the DNA was used to work out D and trimming. The table shows about 220,000 clones, with approximately 83% occurring only once.

The chain has TRBV7-9 and TRBJ2-3, with TRBD1 matching 8 bases. Sequencing used PBMCs or T cells enriched from blood (not recorded which). This receptor was identified in a woman aged 55 to 70 who had recovered from COVID-19. The CDR3 DNA sequence: TGTGCCAGCAGCTTAGGACAGGGGCGAGACACAGATACGCAGTATTTT. As protein: CASSLGQGRDTDTQYF.